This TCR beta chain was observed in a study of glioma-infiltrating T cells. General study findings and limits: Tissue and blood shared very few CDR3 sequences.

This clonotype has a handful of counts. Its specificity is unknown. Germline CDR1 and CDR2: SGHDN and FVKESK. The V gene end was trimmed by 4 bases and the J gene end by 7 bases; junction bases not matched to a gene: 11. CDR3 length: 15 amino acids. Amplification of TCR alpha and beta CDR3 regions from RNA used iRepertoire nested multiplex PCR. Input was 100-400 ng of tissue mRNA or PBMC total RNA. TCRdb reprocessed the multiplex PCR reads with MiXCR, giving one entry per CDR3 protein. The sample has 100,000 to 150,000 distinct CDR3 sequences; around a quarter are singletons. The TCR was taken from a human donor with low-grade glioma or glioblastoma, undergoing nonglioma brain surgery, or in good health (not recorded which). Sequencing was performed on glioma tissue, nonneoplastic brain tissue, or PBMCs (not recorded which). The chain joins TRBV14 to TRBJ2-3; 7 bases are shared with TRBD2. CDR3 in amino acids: CASSPGRTQRNTQYF. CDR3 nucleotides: TGTGCCAGCAGCCCCGGGAGGACTCAACGGAATACGCAGTATTTT.